The 26 T cell receptor beta chains below were found in one sample sequenced in a study of shared clonotypes between healthy human individuals. Profiling relied on immunoSEQ multiplex PCR, and the TCRdb table lists in-frame clones only, not all of them. The table has hundreds of thousands of clones, roughly 91% seen once; the top ten hold 15% to 20%. Sequenced: memory CD8+ T cells sorted from blood. Subset denoted: CD45RO+ cells pooled with CCR7-negative TemRA cells. Every receptor here comes from a man younger than 30 in good health.

The V gene is TRBV11-2, the J gene TRBJ2-3, with D uncertain. Between the trimmed V and J ends, which lost 5 bases and 3 bases, there was a span of 6 bases. This CDR3 has 12 amino acids. Per the germline V gene, CDR1 is SGHAT and CDR2 is FQNNGV. The CDR3 DNA reads TGTGCCAGCAGCCGATTGACAGATACGCAGTATTTT. Encoded protein: CASSRLTDTQYF.

The chain joins TRBV4-1 to TRBJ1-1; D is undetermined. The CDR3 runs 17 residues. Per germline, CDR1 MGHRA and CDR2 YSYEKL. With 1 base removed from V and 0 bases from J, the gap between germline ends came to 15 bases. The CDR3: CASSQGLVAPMNTEAFF. CDR3 in DNA: TGCGCCAGCAGCCAAGGACTTGTGGCCCCAATGAACACTGAAGCTTTCTTT.

The chain combines TRBV6-1 with TRBJ1-4; 10 bases align to TRBD1. Per germline, CDR1 MNHNS and CDR2 SASEGT. The CDR3 has 15 residues. With V trimmed by 7 bases and J by 7 bases, 9 bases remained unmatched. The CDR3 bases are TGTGCCAGCAACCGATTGACAGGGGGCGGTGAAAAACTGTTTTTT. This sequence encodes CASNRLTGGGEKLFF.

V gene TRBV15 combines with J gene TRBJ2-2, with TRBD2 identical over 10 bases. Germline trimming cut 3 bases from V and 4 bases from J; bases unmatched to any gene: 5. The CDR3 contains 16 residues. CDR1 and CDR2 from the germline V gene are LNHNV and YYDKDF (reference sequence). CDR3 amino acids: CATSRRPSGSTGELFF. For the CDR3, the DNA is TGTGCCACCAGCAGGCGTCCTAGCGGGAGCACCGGGGAGCTGTTTTTT.

The genes are TRBV6-1 and TRBJ1-5, with D hard to call. With 0 bases removed from V and 4 bases from J, the gap between germline ends came to 7 bases. Germline assignment: CDR1 MNHNS and CDR2 SASEGT. CDR3 length: 14 residues. CDR3 bases: TGTGCCAGCAGTGAAGCGCGTAGGAATCAGCCCCAGCATTTT. Its protein is CASSEARRNQPQHF.

The J gene is TRBJ1-2, the V gene TRBV6-5; D is uncertain. V lost 2 bases and J lost 6, with 4 bases in between. Germline assignment: CDR1 MNHEY and CDR2 SVGAGI. This CDR3 is 11 amino acids long. DNA of the CDR3: TGTGCCAGCAGTTACGAAGATGGCTACACCTTC. The encoded protein is CASSYEDGYTF.

The V gene is TRBV9, the J gene TRBJ2-1; D may be TRBD2 (6 bases). The CDR3 is 15 amino acids. Germline CDR1 and CDR2: SGDLS and YYNGEE. Trimming pared 0 bases from V and 3 bases from J, leaving 10 bases between. The CDR3 DNA reads as TGTGCCAGCAGCGTAGAGGTCGGGAGCTACAATGAGCAGTTCTTC. Residues: CASSVEVGSYNEQFF. Looking up the rest from reference TRBV9 and TRBJ2-1 gives the full variable domain: DSGVTQTPKHLITATGQRVTLRCSPRSGDLSVYWYQQSLDQGLQFLIQYYNGEERAKGNILERFSAQQFPDLHSELNLSSLELGDSALYFCASSVEVGSYNEQFFGPGTRLTVL.

This clone came up a few times. This probably arose from a read error, given a far larger clone one base away. The genes are TRBV4-1 and TRBJ2-7; D perhaps matches TRBD1 (6 bases). Germline V gene data show CDR1 as MGHRA and CDR2 as YSYEKL. Trimming took 5 bases from V and 0 from J, leaving 14 bases between them. This CDR3 has 15 residues. The CDR3 DNA reads as TGCGCCAGCAGCGCCGAACAGGGTTCCTCCTACGAGCAGTACTTC. It specifies CASSAEQGSSYEQYF.

The chain recombines TRBV27 with TRBJ1-2; D is possibly TRBD1 (6 bases). CDR3 length: 16 amino acids. CDR1 is MNHEY, CDR2 SMNVEV, per germline (reference sequence). The V end was cut by 3 bases, the J end by 2 bases, with 16 bases between. CDR3 nucleotides: TGTGCCAGCAGTTTTCTAATCGGGGGCGGGAACTATGGCTACACCTTC. Translating gives CASSFLIGGGNYGYTF.

The chain employs TRBV19 and TRBJ2-1; no firm D call. The CDR3 is 14 amino acids. Trimming took off 1 base at V and 4 bases at J, with 8 bases between the two ends. Germline loops: CDR1 LNHDA, CDR2 SQIVND (reference sequence). The CDR3 spells CASSIGEGYNEQFF. CDR3 coding DNA: TGTGCCAGTAGTATAGGAGAAGGATACAATGAGCAGTTCTTC. Variable domain in full (rest from reference TRBV19 and TRBJ2-1): DGGITQSPKYLFRKEGQNVTLSCEQNLNHDAMYWYRQDPGQGLRLIYYSQIVNDFQKGDIAEGYSVSREKKESFPLTVTSAQKNPTAFYLCASSIGEGYNEQFFGPGTRLTVL.

V gene TRBV6-5 combines with J gene TRBJ1-6; D perhaps matches TRBD1 (5 bases). The CDR3 extends over 15 amino acids. V was shortened by 4 bases and J by 14 bases, with 21 bases between the two germline ends. Germline V gene data show CDR1 as MNHEY and CDR2 as SVGAGI. DNA of the CDR3: TGTGCCAGCAGTTTGGCGGGCACGGGGGTTTTAGCCCTCCACTTT. It translates to CASSLAGTGVLALHF.

In its sample, this clone was seen a few times. This chain links TRBV7-9 with TRBJ1-5, with D unresolved. Germline lookup yields CDR1 SEHNR and CDR2 FQNEAQ (reference sequence). V was clipped by 5 bases and J by 7 bases, with 9 bases between them. This CDR3 is built from 12 residues. The CDR3 coding sequence is TGTGCCAGCAGCCAAGAACCCCAGCCCCAGCATTTT. It specifies CASSQEPQPQHF.

The V gene is TRBV7-9, the J gene TRBJ2-2; the D is unclear. Trimming took off 2 bases at V and 0 bases at J, with 4 bases between the two ends. CDR1 SEHNR and CDR2 FQNEAQ come from the germline V gene (reference sequence). The CDR3 spans 14 residues. The DNA for the CDR3 is TGTGCCAGCAGCTTACCATCGAACACCGGGGAGCTGTTTTTT. Translating gives CASSLPSNTGELFF.

The chain recombines TRBV27 with TRBJ2-7; no clear D gene. This CDR3 is built from 13 residues. CDR1 MNHEY and CDR2 SMNVEV come from the germline V gene (reference sequence). V was shortened by 0 bases and J by 4 bases, with 7 bases between the two germline ends. The CDR3 is CASSLSSRYEQYF. CDR3 sequence (DNA): TGTGCCAGCAGTTTATCTAGTAGGTACGAGCAGTACTTC.

The chain couples TRBV23-1 to TRBJ2-7; D possibly matches TRBD1 or TRBD2 (6 bases each). TRBV23-1 is an ORF, with its function uncertain. The V gene lost 7 bases and the J gene lost 11 bases, with 18 bases spanning the gap. The CDR3 is made up of 12 amino acids. In DNA, the CDR3 is TGCGCCAGCACCCGGAGGGGGTGGTGGGAGTACTTC. Translation: CASTRRGWWEYF.

This clone was seen only once. The J gene is TRBJ1-1, the V gene TRBV6-5, with a weak D call TRBD1 (5 bases). The CDR3 contains 15 residues. Germline values: CDR1 MNHEY, CDR2 SVGAGI. V was pared by 6 bases and J by 0 bases, with 14 bases between. The CDR3: CASRDQGYMNTEAFF. In nucleotides, the CDR3 is TGTGCCAGCAGGGATCAGGGTTACATGAACACTGAAGCTTTCTTT.

This clone appeared a single time. This chain links TRBV4-1 with TRBJ1-1; TRBD1 is a possible D gene (6 bases). Trimming removed 4 bases from V and 5 bases from J, with 20 bases in between. Germline V CDR1 and CDR2: MGHRA, YSYEKL. The CDR3 totals 16 residues. CDR3 loop: CASSLKRFGGETEAFF. The DNA of the CDR3 is TGCGCCAGCAGCCTCAAAAGGTTCGGGGGCGAGACTGAAGCTTTCTTT.

This rearrangement joins TRBV4-3 to TRBJ1-6; D uncertain. V lost 0 bases and J lost 3, with 12 bases in between. The CDR3 loop spans 17 amino acids. Per the germline V gene, CDR1 is LGHNA and CDR2 is YSLEER. Here the CDR3 reads CASSQDGEQNYNSPLHF. In DNA form, the CDR3 reads TGCGCCAGCAGCCAAGATGGGGAACAGAACTATAATTCACCCCTCCACTTT.

This clone was recorded only once. The V gene is TRBV4-1, the J gene TRBJ2-7; 7 nucleotides line up with TRBD1. The germline V gene encodes CDR1 MGHRA and CDR2 YSYEKL. CDR3 length: 15 residues. V gave up 4 bases and J gave up 3 bases; unmatched junction bases: 9. The DNA for the CDR3 is TGCGCCAGCAGCCCGATCGGACAGGCAAACTACGAGCAGTACTTC. It translates to CASSPIGQANYEQYF.

Note on this clone: Distinct nucleotide sequences in the sample also encode this CDR3. The chain recombines TRBV9 with TRBJ2-7, with 7 bases that match TRBD2. Germline loops: CDR1 SGDLS, CDR2 YYNGEE. This CDR3 has 14 residues. The V and J ends lost 2 bases and 0 bases, in that order; junction bases with no gene match: 2. This chain's CDR3 is CASSVGGSSYEQYF. DNA for the CDR3: TGTGCCAGCAGCGTTGGCGGGAGCTCCTACGAGCAGTACTTC.

The V call is TRBV28, the J call TRBJ2-7; 7 nucleotides line up with TRBD1. CDR1 is MDHEN and CDR2 is SYDVKM in the germline V gene. V lost 10 bases and J lost 5; bases outside the gene matches: 8. This CDR3 spans 12 amino acids. CDR3 sequence: CATWDSPHEQYF. As DNA, the CDR3 is TGTGCCACTTGGGACAGCCCCCACGAGCAGTACTTC.

The chain combines TRBV6-6 with TRBJ2-3, with 7 bases identical to TRBD1. The CDR3 is 15 amino acids. Trimming at V came to 2 bases and at J to 2 bases, leaving 4 bases not matched to a gene. Germline values: CDR1 MNHNY, CDR2 SVGAGI (reference sequence). The CDR3, as DNA: TGTGCCAGCAGTTACAGTGACAGGGACACAGATACGCAGTATTTT. This encodes CASSYSDRDTDTQYF.

The chain links TRBV12-5 to TRBJ2-7, with 9 bases aligning to TRBD1. V dropped 6 bases and J dropped 0; count of bases not matched to a gene: 6. The CDR3 is made up of 15 amino acids. Per the germline V gene, CDR1 is LGHNT and CDR2 is FRNRAP. Written as DNA, the CDR3 is TGTGCTAGTGGGGAGGGACAGGGTAGCTCCTACGAGCAGTACTTC. It encodes CASGEGQGSSYEQYF.

This clone was seen just once. This chain links TRBV27 with TRBJ2-1, with TRBD2 as a possible D gene (6 bases). The germline V gene encodes CDR1 MNHEY and CDR2 SMNVEV (reference sequence). This CDR3 contains 15 residues. Trimming left V 6 bases short and J 8 bases short, with 20 bases between. The CDR3 DNA is TGTGCCAGCAGCTCGACTAGTACCGGGGGTGATGAGCAGTTCTTC. Amino acids: CASSSTSTGGDEQFF.

The chain joins TRBV11-2 to TRBJ2-3, with TRBD1 as a possible D gene (5 bases). The V gene's germline CDR1 is SGHAT and CDR2 FQNNGV. The CDR3 loop spans 14 amino acids. The CDR3 loop reads CELGQIPSTDTQYF. CDR3 sequence (DNA): TGTGAGCTGGGGCAGATACCTAGCACAGATACGCAGTATTTT.

V and J are TRBV28 and TRBJ2-2; 8 nucleotides line up with TRBD1. Per germline, CDR1 MDHEN and CDR2 SYDVKM. J lost 0 bases, V lost 7 bases, and 4 bases had no gene match. The CDR3 is 15 amino acids. The CDR3 DNA reads as TGTGCCAGCAAGGACAGGGCCGCGAACACCGGGGAGCTGTTTTTT. This sequence encodes CASKDRAANTGELFF.